This TCR beta chain was retrieved from a study of shared clonotypes between healthy human individuals. The study, taken as a whole, reports: Larger estimated richness was generally recorded for naive subsets relative to memory subsets.

CD45RO-negative cells were positively selected for CCR7, leaving out terminally differentiated effector memory CD45RA+ cells. V gave up 5 bases and J gave up 3 bases, with 14 bases separating them. CDR1 is SQVTM, CDR2 ANQGSEA, per germline. This CDR3 region has 13 residues. Sequencing was performed with immunoSEQ multiplex PCR; in TCRdb, only in-frame clones are kept and a portion is missing. This table holds about 700,000 clones, roughly nine tenths found once. In the case of this clone: The antigen remains unidentified.

The chain recombines TRBV29-1 with TRBJ2-7, with D possibly being TRBD2 (6 bases). The sample taken for sequencing was naive CD8+ T cells sorted from blood. This TCR came from a man aged 25-40 years in good health. CDR3 coding DNA: TGCAGCGTTCTGGGCGGGGAAGGCTACGAGCAGTACTTC. Protein: CSVLGGEGYEQYF.